This entry describes one T cell receptor beta chain. What antigen it recognizes has not been identified. Per-base quality was not reported, and no clone a single base away is much larger than it. In the prospective study, participants were 18 to 89 years old, resided in 24 geographic areas of the United States, and were enrolled through a virtual design. To assign participants to cohorts, the prospective study relied on clinical history that participants themselves reported in a screening survey and a study questionnaire. Exposed participants were defined as having been in contact with someone with a PCR-confirmed or clinician-diagnosed COVID-19 case within 2 weeks of study entry. Mobile phlebotomists in the prospective study collected whole blood, serum and a nasopharyngeal or oropharyngeal swab from every participant. Additional blood draws and questionnaires over a 2-month period could optionally be provided by prospective study participants. Before DNA extraction, prospective study blood samples were shipped either frozen or at room temperature.

The entry originates in a study of blood T cell repertoires in COVID-19 (dated by TCRdb to the early 2020s). Some background on the complete study: Collaborator samples came from the United States, Italy and Spain and covered acute and convalescent phases of COVID-19. The material from the prospective study consisted of cDNA or gDNA derived from T cells, B-cell-depleted T cells, or PBMCs. Subjects who had been exposed to COVID-19, were actively infected with it, or had recovered from it provided the deeply sampled blood TCRbeta repertoires that made up the dataset. A freely available public database, intended as a resource for researchers studying the immune response to SARS-CoV-2, is where the repertoires were released. The samples were drawn from the first 160 participants of the ongoing ImmuneRACE study and from some 1,300 subjects provided by 6 global collaborators. Nearly every sample came with metadata listing a de-identified subject ID, COVID-19 status, age in years and sex. Where HLA class I and class II types were available, the types were taken from metadata supplied by the sample provider, not from assay-based typing. Overall study outcomes, separate from this receptor: How much clinical and demographic metadata was included differed by source and by participant, and the metadata was provided uncurated.

TCRbeta CDR3 regions were amplified from genomic DNA by means of the immunoSEQ Assay, a bias-controlled multiplex PCR. The source study handled its data this way. The number of nucleated cells in each sample was estimated by amplification of reference gene primers within the assay. Sequence reads were collapsed and filtered to measure the absolute abundance of every unique TCRbeta CDR3 rearrangement. For each sample, productive Simpson clonality was calculated as the square root of Simpson's diversity index over productive rearrangements. This is the immuneACCESS table as TCRdb keeps it, with only in-frame sequences that have V and J called. A part of the clones is gone; compared with another copy, unresolved V genes explain less than half, and the rest is unexplained. V and J calls and clone size follow that table, whereas D and trimming were derived from the DNA. The sample yields a few hundred thousand clones; around 84% were counted once. The top ten constitute 6.6% of the sample.

From the germline V gene (reference sequence), CDR1 is LNHDA and CDR2 is SQIVND. The CDR3, cysteine through phenylalanine, is 13 amino acids long. The only DNA kept is the CDR3, 39 bases in frame from the first base. Relative to germline, V is 4 bases shorter and J is 7 bases shorter, with 13 bases between their ends. The chain joins TRBV19 to TRBJ1-1, with TRBD1 perhaps the D gene, on 5 matching bases. The sample comprised PBMCs or T cells enriched from blood (not recorded which). This clonotype was sampled from a woman aged 50 to 65 who had been exposed to COVID-19. The CDR3 in this case is CASSRAGHIEAFF. The nucleotide sequence is TGTGCCAGTAGTAGGGCAGGACATATTGAAGCTTTCTTT.